One and the same sample provided the 17 T cell receptor beta chains below, sequenced in a study of spatial heterogeneity in lung cancer. Using its own MiXCR run on the 5' RACE reads, TCRdb lists one record per CDR3 protein. Of some 110,000 distinct CDR3 sequences listed, about 12% are singletons. Time point denoted: blood at routine non-recurrence follow-up after resection. Unsorted whole RNA of tumor, nontumor lung or frozen PBMC was sequenced. Sequenced material: PBMCs, taken at follow-up. The receptors here all came from a male donor with early-stage non-small cell lung cancer.

The sample holds many counts of this clonotype. J is TRBJ1-1 and V is TRBV5-1; D perhaps matches TRBD1 (5 bases). Germline CDR1 is SGHRS and CDR2 is YFSETQ. The V end lost 7 bases, the J end lost 4 bases, and 23 bases lay between the germline ends. The CDR3 is made up of 16 amino acids. The CDR3 nucleotides read TGCGCCAGCCAAGCTGAGGGGTCCGGGGCGGGCACTGAAGCTTTCTTT. Amino acid sequence: CASQAEGSGAGTEAFF.

The V gene is TRBV9, the J gene TRBJ1-6, with TRBD1 identical over 10 bases. The germline V gene has CDR1 SGDLS and CDR2 YYNGEE. V shed 4 bases and J 8 bases; nucleotides not matched to a gene: 6. CDR3 length: 15 amino acids. The CDR3 here is CASSFSGTGDSPLHF. CDR3 nucleotide sequence: TGTGCCAGCAGCTTTTCCGGGACAGGGGATTCACCCCTCCACTTT. Full variable domain (rest looked up from reference TRBV9 and TRBJ1-6): DSGVTQTPKHLITATGQRVTLRCSPRSGDLSVYWYQQSLDQGLQFLIQYYNGEERAKGNILERFSAQQFPDLHSELNLSSLELGDSALYFCASSFSGTGDSPLHFGNGTRLTVT.

This clonotype was recorded a few times. The rearrangement joins TRBV4-2 to TRBJ1-1; D unclear. This CDR3 is 14 amino acids long. Trimming left V 3 bases short and J 4 bases short, with 12 bases between. Looked up from germline, CDR1 is LGHNA and CDR2 is YNFKEQ. CDR3 sequence reads: CASSHPTNITEAFF. In DNA, the CDR3 is TGTGCCAGCAGCCACCCTACCAACATCACTGAAGCTTTCTTT.

The rearrangement uses TRBV12-2 and TRBJ1-5; TRBD1 was called by the table and not checked on the DNA. TRBV12-2 is a pseudogene. CDR3 size: 17 residues. In DNA, the CDR3 is TGTGCAAGTCGCTTAAAACTTGGGGGGGCCAGCAATCAGCCCCAGCATTTT. Its translation: CASRLKLGGASNQPQHF.

The chain uses TRBV11-2 and TRBJ2-5, with D perhaps matching TRBD1 (5 bases). V lost 1 base to trimming and J lost 5 bases, with 11 bases between them. This CDR3 has 14 residues. Germline V lookup: CDR1 SGHAT, CDR2 FQNNGV. CDR3 DNA: TGTGCCAGCAGCTTAGGAGCGCCAGGGGAGACCCAGTACTTC. Its translation: CASSLGAPGETQYF.

For the CDR3, the DNA is TGTGCCAGCAGTTACAGGGTAGACATCTCCGAGCAGTACTTC. Protein sequence: CASSYRVDISEQYF. This rearrangement joins TRBV6-5 to TRBJ2-7; D uncertain. There are 14 residues in the CDR3. CDR1 and CDR2 (germline): MNHEY, SVGAGI. The ends were cut back, 2 bases at V and 6 bases at J, with 14 bases in the middle.

This clonotype was observed many times. CDR3 in amino acids: CASRTGDGNQPQHF. Here the CDR3 DNA reads TGTGCCAGCAGGACAGGGGACGGGAATCAGCCCCAGCATTTT. The chain combines TRBV6-5 with TRBJ1-5; TRBD1 matches 8 bases. Germline V gives CDR1 MNHEY, CDR2 SVGAGI. CDR3 size: 14 residues. Trimming at V came to 6 bases and at J to 4 bases, leaving 5 bases not matched to a gene.

This clonotype was seen repeatedly, ten times or more. J is TRBJ2-7 and V is TRBV7-9; 9 nucleotides match TRBD1. There are 15 residues in the CDR3. Germline loops: CDR1 SEHNR, CDR2 FQNEAQ (reference sequence). Trimming cost V 1 base and J 6 bases; bases outside gene matches: 7. The chain's CDR3 is CASSLVGTGPLEQYF. Here the CDR3 DNA reads TGTGCCAGCAGCTTAGTAGGGACAGGGCCGCTCGAGCAGTACTTC.

This chain joins TRBV27 and TRBJ2-4, with D uncertain. Germline assignment: CDR1 MNHEY and CDR2 SMNVEV (reference sequence). CDR3 size: 13 residues. V was trimmed by 3 bases and J by 9 bases, leaving 12 bases between them. The CDR3 coding sequence is TGTGCCAGCAGTTTTGGTTCGGGTCCCATTCAGTACTTC. Protein: CASSFGSGPIQYF.

This clonotype is deemed medium-sized (0.01 to 0.1%). The rearrangement joins TRBV7-9 to TRBJ2-3; D is undetermined. The germline V gene encodes CDR1 SEHNR and CDR2 FQNEAQ (reference sequence). Trimming left V 5 bases short and J 6 bases short, with 18 bases between. This CDR3 has 15 amino acids. The CDR3: CASSNKGPAGDTQYF. CDR3 sequence (DNA): TGTGCCAGCAGCAACAAAGGGCCCGCCGGGGATACGCAGTATTTT.

The sample holds a few counts of this clonotype. The V call is TRBV5-8, the J call TRBJ2-7; 7 positions match TRBD1. The CDR3 has 13 amino acids. Trimming at V came to 3 bases and at J to 5 bases, leaving 5 bases not matched to a gene. The germline CDR1 and CDR2 sequences are SGHTS and YDEGEE. The CDR3 spells CASSYRGENEQYF. CDR3 in DNA: TGTGCCAGCAGCTACAGGGGTGAAAACGAGCAGTACTTC. The variable domain in full, completed from reference TRBV5-8 and TRBJ2-7, reads EAGVTQSPTHLIKTRGQQATLRCSPISGHTSVYWYQQALGLGLQFLLWYDEGEERNRGNFPPRFSGRQFPNYSSELNVNALELEDSALYLCASSYRGENEQYFGPGTRLTVT.

This clonotype was seen ten or more times. The CDR3: CASSLTESYEQYF. The DNA for the CDR3 is TGTGCCAGCAGCTTAACGGAATCCTACGAGCAGTACTTC. V and J are TRBV7-9 and TRBJ2-7; D gene unclear. Between the trimmed V and J ends, which lost 2 bases and 1 base, there was a span of 6 bases. This CDR3 contains 13 residues. The V gene's germline CDR1 is SEHNR and CDR2 FQNEAQ (reference sequence).

This clonotype occurred a few times. This sequence joins TRBV6-5 and TRBJ1-2; D unclear. The CDR3 sequence is 10 residues long. Looked up from germline, CDR1 is MNHEY and CDR2 is SVGAGI. Deletions cut 9 bases from V and 8 bases from J, with 10 bases between. In nucleotides, the CDR3 is TGTGCCAGGAAGTCCGTCGGCTACACCTTC. Translating it yields CARKSVGYTF.

The rearrangement links TRBV7-8 to TRBJ2-1, with 7 bases lining up with TRBD1. V lost 9 bases to trimming and J lost 0 bases; unmatched junction nucleotides: 5. The CDR3 consists of 14 residues. Looked up from germline, CDR1 is SGHVS and CDR2 is FQNEAQ. CDR3 protein: CASSRDSSYNEQFF. For the CDR3, the DNA is TGTGCCAGTTCCCGGGACAGCTCCTACAATGAGCAGTTCTTC.

A word on this clonotype: A read error may explain this, as a much larger clone is one base away. J is TRBJ2-7 and V is TRBV5-1, with D possibly TRBD1 on 5 matching bases. CDR1 is SGHRS and CDR2 is YFSETQ in the germline V gene. The CDR3 is 13 residues long. The CDR3 loop is CANSFPGIHEQYF. Written as DNA, the CDR3 is TGCGCCAACAGCTTCCCAGGGATCCACGAGCAGTACTTC.

In regard to this clonotype: The germline gene is not matched at one end of the junction; a read error may be the cause. The CDR3 protein is CASSLRDGVLF. In DNA form, the CDR3 reads TGTGCCAGCAGTCTCCGGGACGGCGTCCTTTTC. V is TRBV28 and J is TRBJ2-7; D may be TRBD1 or TRBD2 (5 bases each). CDR3 size: 11 residues. The V gene's germline CDR1 is MDHEN and CDR2 SYDVKM.

This clonotype was recorded a few times. This chain connects TRBV9 to TRBJ1-1, with D possibly TRBD1 on 5 matching bases. Germline CDR1 and CDR2: SGDLS and YYNGEE. The V end lost 0 bases, the J end lost 3 bases, and 15 bases lay between the germline ends. This CDR3 is 16 amino acids long. The CDR3 DNA is TGTGCCAGCAGCGTAGCTAGCCCCGGCAGGGACACTGAAGCTTTCTTT. Translating it yields CASSVASPGRDTEAFF.